This T cell receptor beta chain emerged from a study of CD4 T cell repertoires in COVID-19. Study context: Other coronavirus spike proteins restimulated relabeled CFSE-low cells expanded with IL-2 for about eleven days.

Profiled with immunoSEQ multiplex PCR; TCRdb holds only in-frame clones, not every one. Here the sample spans fewer than 30,000 clones, roughly 92% being singletons. No culture step preceded sequencing of the ex vivo isolated memory T cells. V lost 0 bases and J 0 bases, leaving 6 bases between the germline ends. CDR1 and CDR2 from the germline V gene are LNHNV and YYDKDF (reference sequence). This CDR3 comprises 15 residues. Findings and limits, study-wide: Two or all three memory subsets shared several highly expanded SARS-CoV-2-reactive clonotypes. Some SARS-CoV-2 clonotypes, between 7 and 25%, recurred in SARS-CoV and/or HKU1 cultures.

On this clone: The antigen remains undetermined.

The receptor was isolated from a human donor who had COVID-19. The rearrangement uses TRBV15 and TRBJ1-5; D call uncertain. The source material was circulating follicular helper CD4+ T cells (cTfh) from blood, sampled before the COVID-19 pandemic. The CDR3 nucleotides are TGTGCCACCAGCAGAGAGCGGTATAGCAATCAGCCCCAGCATTTT. Its protein product is CATSRERYSNQPQHF. Drawing the rest from reference TRBV15 and TRBJ1-5, the complete variable domain is DAMVIQNPRYQVTQFGKPVTLSCSQTLNHNVMYWYQQKSSQAPKLLFHYYDKDFNNEADTPDNFQSRRPNTSFCFLDIRSPGLGDTAMYLCATSRERYSNQPQHFGDGTRLSIL.